Following are 21 T cell receptor beta chains from one sample sequenced in a study of T cells in Graves' hyperthyroidism and ophthalmopathy (dated by TCRdb to about 2019). Library preparation was by multiplex PCR. Sequencing used an Illumina HiSeq 2000. TCR beta CDR3 regions were amplified from RNA transcripts. A first-round RT-PCR of the TCR CDR3 used the HTBI primer set with the Qiagen OneStep RT-PCR kit. TCRdb reworked the public reads: Q25 trimming with fastp, MiXCR clone assembly, productive beta chains retained. Each entry is one CDR3 protein sequence, shown with its most common DNA and genes. The sample table records around 350,000 distinct CDR3 sequences; 15% to 20% of these occur just once. The leading ten clones occupy 3.7% of the sample. The sequenced sample was blood. The receptors stem from a woman in her late teens or twenties with Graves' hyperthyroidism.

As regards this clonotype: No conserved phenylalanine or tryptophan ends this CDR3, so it is likely a read error. The rearrangement joins TRBV24-1 to TRBJ2-2; 8 bases match TRBD1. Germline V lookup: CDR1 KGHDR, CDR2 SFDVKD. V gave up 5 bases and J gave up 4 bases; unmatched junction bases: 17. The CDR3 is made up of 19 amino acids. As DNA, the CDR3 is TGTGCCACCAGTGCCCCCGGACAGGGAAGACTACATGGCACCGGGGAGCTGTTTGTT. This encodes CATSAPGQGRLHGTGELFV.

This clonotype was counted ten times or more. The chain carries TRBV6-5 and TRBJ1-2; possibly TRBD1 for D (6 bases). The CDR3 length is 16 residues. Germline V gene sequence: CDR1 MNHEY, CDR2 SVGAGI. The ends were cut back, 2 bases at V and 6 bases at J, with 19 bases in the middle. CDR3 nucleotide sequence: TGTGCCAGCAGTTACGGGACATCGTCTTATCGTGATGGCTACACCTTC. It codes for CASSYGTSSYRDGYTF.

The rearrangement uses TRBV13 and TRBJ2-2; D is possibly TRBD2 (6 bases). Germline CDR1 is PRHDT and CDR2 is FYEKMQ (reference sequence). The CDR3 runs to 16 residues. Trimming left V 1 base short and J 6 bases short, with 15 bases between. The chain's CDR3 is CASSLVRRGRPGELFF. DNA for the CDR3: TGTGCCAGCAGCTTAGTCCGGCGGGGACGGCCCGGGGAGCTGTTTTTT. Filled out from reference TRBV13 and TRBJ2-2, the complete variable domain reads AAGVIQSPRHLIKEKRETATLKCYPIPRHDTVYWYQQGPGQDPQFLISFYEKMQSDKGSIPDRFSAQQFSDYHSELNMSSLELGDSALYFCASSLVRRGRPGELFFGEGSRLTVL.

This clonotype has at least ten counts. The chain is built from TRBV6-1 and TRBJ2-7, with 8 bases matching TRBD1. This CDR3 is built from 14 residues. The germline gives CDR1 MNHNS, CDR2 SASEGT. J lost 1 base, V lost 6 bases, and 5 bases had no gene match. CDR3 loop: CASSRDRTSYEQYF. The CDR3 nucleotides read TGTGCCAGCAGCCGGGACAGGACATCCTACGAGCAGTACTTC.

This clonotype was detected ten times or more. V is TRBV28 and J is TRBJ2-5, with TRBD2 as a possible D gene (5 bases). Germline values: CDR1 MDHEN, CDR2 SYDVKM. The CDR3 has 12 residues. Trimming took 7 bases from V and 3 from J, leaving 9 bases between them. The CDR3 DNA is TGTGCCAGCACCATGGGAGAAGAGACCCAGTACTTC. It translates to CASTMGEETQYF. Full variable domain (remainder filled in from reference TRBV28 and TRBJ2-5): DVKVTQSSRYLVKRTGEKVFLECVQDMDHENMFWYRQDPGLGLRLIYFSYDVKMKEKGDIPEGYSVSREKKERFSLILESASTNQTSMYLCASTMGEETQYFGPGTRLLVL.

In its sample, this clonotype was seen many times. The chain recombines TRBV2 with TRBJ1-2; D is undetermined. V was shortened by 7 bases and J by 4 bases, with 16 bases between the two germline ends. The germline V gene has CDR1 SNHLY and CDR2 FYNNEI. This CDR3 contains 14 residues. CDR3 nucleotide sequence: TGTGCCAGCATCCACGACTGGGAAGCCTATGGCTACACCTTC. This translates into CASIHDWEAYGYTF.

This clonotype was observed at least ten times. The rearrangement uses TRBV12-3 or TRBV12-4 and TRBJ1-2; D gene ambiguous. The length of the CDR3 is 13 residues. The germline V and J ends were trimmed by 5 bases and 1 base, with 8 bases remaining between them. This chain's CDR3 is CASSPGLNYGYTF. The DNA for the CDR3 is TGTGCCAGCAGTCCCGGACTTAACTATGGCTACACCTTC.

This clonotype came up a few times. The V gene is TRBV28, the J gene TRBJ2-4, with unresolved D. V was pared by 5 bases and J by 10 bases, with 15 bases between. The CDR3 is 13 amino acids. CDR1 and CDR2 (germline): MDHEN, SYDVKM. CDR3 nucleotide sequence: TGTGCCAGCAGTCCCTCATATGAAGAAATTCAGTACTTC. This gives the protein CASSPSYEEIQYF.

V gene TRBV27 combines with J gene TRBJ1-2, with TRBD1 matching over 7 bases. This CDR3 region has 14 residues. The V gene's germline CDR1 is MNHEY and CDR2 SMNVEV (reference sequence). Trimming took 4 bases from V and 2 from J; bases not matched to a gene: 4. CDR3 region: CASSSRGQNYGYTF. CDR3 nucleotide sequence: TGTGCCAGCAGTTCACGGGGACAGAACTATGGCTACACCTTC.

V and J are TRBV4-1 and TRBJ1-5, with D unclear. Trimming took off 2 bases at V and 1 base at J, with 6 bases between the two ends. The germline V gene encodes CDR1 MGHRA and CDR2 YSYEKL. CDR3 length equals 14 residues. CDR3 coding DNA: TGCGCCAGCAGCCAATGGGTGAGCAATCAGCCCCAGCATTTT. This encodes CASSQWVSNQPQHF.

In its sample, this clonotype was seen many times. The rearrangement joins TRBV20-1 to TRBJ1-1; D not resolved. Germline V gene lookup returns CDR1 DFQATT and CDR2 SNEGSKA (reference sequence). The CDR3 is 12 amino acids. V dropped 7 bases and J dropped 0 bases, with 9 bases sitting between them. This CDR3 is CSGTLMNTEAFF. The CDR3 DNA reads as TGCAGTGGGACTCTCATGAACACTGAAGCTTTCTTT.

The chain couples TRBV12-3 or TRBV12-4 to TRBJ1-2; unclear D gene. V lost 5 bases and J lost 7, with 14 bases in between. CDR3 size: 13 residues. This CDR3 reads CASSPPGNSGYTF. As DNA, the CDR3 is TGTGCCAGCAGTCCACCTGGTAACAGTGGCTACACCTTC.

This rearrangement joins TRBV6-4 to TRBJ2-2; unclear D gene. The CDR3 sequence is 14 residues long. The germline V gene encodes CDR1 MRHNA and CDR2 SNTAGT. Trimming pared 3 bases from V and 3 bases from J, leaving 8 bases between. Written as DNA, the CDR3 is TGTGCCAGCAGTGAGTACAGAGACACCGGGGAGCTGTTTTTT. Translation: CASSEYRDTGELFF.

This chain connects TRBV6-1 to TRBJ2-7, with a weak D call TRBD2 (6 bases). Looked up from germline, CDR1 is MNHNS and CDR2 is SASEGT. This CDR3 has 14 residues. Trimming removed 5 bases at V and 4 bases at J, with 15 bases between. In nucleotides, the CDR3 is TGTGCCAGCAGTCCGGGGGTGGGCCTTTACGAGCAGTACTTC. Amino acids: CASSPGVGLYEQYF.

This clonotype was seen many times. This chain connects TRBV18 to TRBJ2-7; possible D gene TRBD2, 6 bases. Germline V gene data show CDR1 as KGHSH and CDR2 as LQKENI. This CDR3 has 16 amino acids. Trimming took 1 base from V and 4 from J, leaving 17 bases between them. The CDR3 protein is CASSPRLRDSAYEQYF. The DNA for the CDR3 is TGTGCCAGCTCACCACGTCTCCGGGACTCAGCGTACGAGCAGTACTTC.

This clonotype was recorded many times. This sequence joins TRBV30 and TRBJ1-1; no clear D gene. CDR1 and CDR2 from the germline V gene are GTSNPN and SVGIG (reference sequence). The CDR3 sequence is 11 residues long. Trimming stripped 4 bases from V and 6 bases from J, with 9 bases between. CDR3 nucleotides: TGTGCCTGGACCGTCGGGTCTGAAGCTTTCTTT. This sequence encodes CAWTVGSEAFF.

This clonotype was found many times. The rearrangement joins TRBV20-1 to TRBJ2-5; D not resolved. Trimming took off 7 bases at V and 1 base at J, with 10 bases between the two ends. The CDR3 has 12 residues. Germline V gives CDR1 DFQATT, CDR2 SNEGSKA (reference sequence). CDR3 sequence (DNA): TGCAGTGGGGATAAGCGCCAAGAGACCCAGTACTTC. It yields the protein CSGDKRQETQYF.

This clonotype occurred many times. The chain employs TRBV2 and TRBJ1-2; TRBD1 matches 8 bases. CDR1 is SNHLY and CDR2 is FYNNEI in the germline V gene. The V gene end was trimmed by 3 bases and the J gene end by 5 bases; junction bases not matched to a gene: 11. The CDR3 is 16 residues long. Here the CDR3 reads CASSDGGDRGGYGYTF. The CDR3 region has the DNA TGTGCCAGCAGTGACGGCGGCGACAGGGGCGGGTATGGCTACACCTTC.

This clonotype was counted a few times. Being one base from a much bigger clone, this may be a read error. This chain connects TRBV4-2 to TRBJ2-7; 10 bases match TRBD1. Germline CDR1 and CDR2: LGHNA and YNFKEQ. This CDR3 is 15 amino acids long. CDR3 sequence: CAISPRGQGDYEQYF. The CDR3 DNA is TGTGCCATCAGCCCCCGAGGACAGGGGGACTACGAGCAGTACTTC.

This clonotype was found many times. The chain joins TRBV7-2 to TRBJ1-2; no firm D call. V was cut by 3 bases and J by 0 bases, with 8 bases left in between. Per germline, CDR1 SGHTA and CDR2 FQGNSA. The CDR3 has 14 residues. In nucleotides, the CDR3 is TGTGCCAGCAGCTTGGGCGGTTCTAACTATGGCTACACCTTC. Residues: CASSLGGSNYGYTF.

Ten or more counts support this clonotype. The V gene is TRBV6-2 or TRBV6-3, the J gene TRBJ1-2; no firm D call. Germline V gene lookup returns CDR1 MNHEY and CDR2 SVGEGT. The V gene lost 0 bases and the J gene lost 4 bases, with 12 bases spanning the gap. This CDR3 spans 15 amino acids. Here the CDR3 DNA reads TGTGCCAGCAGTTACTCGATTCTCAGGCTCTATGGCTACACCTTC. It specifies CASSYSILRLYGYTF.